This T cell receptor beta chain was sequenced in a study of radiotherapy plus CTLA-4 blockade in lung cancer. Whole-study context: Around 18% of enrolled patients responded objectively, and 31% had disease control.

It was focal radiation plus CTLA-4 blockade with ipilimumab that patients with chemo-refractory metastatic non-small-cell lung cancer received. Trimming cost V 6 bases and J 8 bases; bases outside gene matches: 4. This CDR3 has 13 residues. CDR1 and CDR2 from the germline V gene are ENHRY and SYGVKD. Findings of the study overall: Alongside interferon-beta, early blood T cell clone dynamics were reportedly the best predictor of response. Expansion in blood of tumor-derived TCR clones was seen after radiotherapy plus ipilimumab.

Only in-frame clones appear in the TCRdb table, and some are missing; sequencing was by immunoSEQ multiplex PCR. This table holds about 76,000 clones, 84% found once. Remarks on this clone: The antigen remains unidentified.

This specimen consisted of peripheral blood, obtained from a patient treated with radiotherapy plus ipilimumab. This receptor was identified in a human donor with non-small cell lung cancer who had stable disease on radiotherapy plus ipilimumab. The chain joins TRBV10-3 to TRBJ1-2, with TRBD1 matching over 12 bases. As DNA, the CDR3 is TGTGCCATCAGGGGACAGGGGGCAGAGGGCTACACCTTC. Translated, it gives CAIRGQGAEGYTF.